These 2 T cell receptor beta chains came from one sample sequenced in a study of cytomegalovirus exposure and HLA in healthy donors. Sequenced by immunoSEQ multiplex PCR; TCRdb stores in-frame clones only, minus some. The sample lists 30,000 to 40,000 clones; approximately 92% were seen once. Sequencing used PBMCs. All receptors come from a man between 18 and 35 years old in good health and CMV-seronegative.

The chain joins TRBV6-1 to TRBJ2-2, with D hard to call. Deletions cut 0 bases from V and 6 bases from J, with 8 bases between. Germline CDR1 is MNHNS and CDR2 is SASEGT. CDR3 length equals 14 residues. Written as DNA, the CDR3 is TGTGCCAGCAGTGAAGCTTTGGGCCCCGGGGAGCTGTTTTTT. This encodes CASSEALGPGELFF.

The chain has TRBV28 and TRBJ2-3; D possibly corresponds to TRBD1 (6 bases). Germline V CDR1 and CDR2: MDHEN, SYDVKM. This CDR3 comprises 11 residues. Trimming cost V 3 bases and J 10 bases, with 8 bases left between them. The CDR3 nucleotides read TGTGCCAGCAGTTTCACAGGGCCGCAGTATTTT. Its translation is CASSFTGPQYF.